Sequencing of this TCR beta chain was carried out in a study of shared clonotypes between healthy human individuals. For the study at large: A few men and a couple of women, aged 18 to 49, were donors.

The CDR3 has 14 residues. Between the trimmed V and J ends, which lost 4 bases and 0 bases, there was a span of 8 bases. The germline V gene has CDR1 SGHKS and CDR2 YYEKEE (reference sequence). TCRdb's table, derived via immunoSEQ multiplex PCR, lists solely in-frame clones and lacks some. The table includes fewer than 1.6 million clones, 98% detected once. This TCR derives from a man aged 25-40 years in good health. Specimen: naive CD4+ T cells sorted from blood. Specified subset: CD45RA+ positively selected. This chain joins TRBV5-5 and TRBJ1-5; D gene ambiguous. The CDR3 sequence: CASSVQGSNQPQHF. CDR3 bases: TGTGCCAGCAGCGTCCAAGGTAGCAATCAGCCCCAGCATTTT. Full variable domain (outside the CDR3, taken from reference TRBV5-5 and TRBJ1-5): DAGVTQSPTHLIKTRGQQVTLRCSPISGHKSVSWYQQVLGQGPQFIFQYYEKEERGRGNFPDRFSARQFPNYSSELNVNALLLGDSALYLCASSVQGSNQPQHFGDGTRLSIL.